The clone carrying this T cell receptor (beta chain) was detected a few times. No antigen is known for it. This sample is part of a study of T-cell memory formation after mild COVID-19. The wider study: TCR clusters largely stayed donor specific. Study results and limitations: Detection of some responders pre-infection suggested pre-existing cross-reactive memory T cells participated.

Deletions cut 2 bases from V and 5 bases from J, with 15 bases between. Germline CDR1 MNHEY, CDR2 SVGEGT. The CDR3 is made up of 15 amino acids. TCR alpha and TCR beta cDNA libraries carrying sample barcodes and UMIs came from 5'RACE with constant-segment primers. A single record per CDR3 protein comes from TCRdb applying MiXCR to the 5' RACE reads. The repertoire consists of some 250,000 distinct CDR3 sequences, with roughly 10% occurring once and the leading ten covering 22%. This sequence was found in a young man who had mild COVID-19 (a few samples of this study predate the infection). Cell type and time point are not known. This chain uses TRBV6-2 or TRBV6-3 with TRBJ2-5; D is perhaps TRBD2 (5 bases). The material sequenced was PBMCs or a T cell subset sorted from them (not recorded which). CDR3 in amino acids: CASSYGRGLRETQYF. DNA for the CDR3: TGTGCCAGCAGTTACGGACGGGGTTTGAGGGAGACCCAGTACTTC.